These 17 T cell receptor beta chains originate from one sample sequenced in a study of radiation and T cells in renal cell carcinoma. The repertoire was sequenced with immunoSEQ multiplex PCR; TCRdb's copy has only in-frame clones and lacks some. The table lists about 130,000 clones, approximately 90% of them singletons. Time point noted: blood 2 weeks post-SBRT. Treatment given: 15 Gy SBRT to primary tumor, nephrectomy 4 weeks later. This specimen consisted of blood, obtained from a patient whose treatment included radiotherapy and nephrectomy. The receptors derive from a woman aged 70 to 79 with renal cell carcinoma.

The chain links TRBV19 to TRBJ1-5, with D perhaps TRBD1 (6 bases). V was clipped by 7 bases and J by 0 bases, with 13 bases between them. The CDR3 sequence is 15 residues long. Germline CDR1 LNHDA, CDR2 SQIVND (reference sequence). The CDR3 DNA follows: TGTGCCAGTAAAGGAGACAGGTCTAGCAATCAGCCCCAGCATTTT. Amino acid sequence: CASKGDRSSNQPQHF. The full variable domain, its missing parts supplied by reference TRBV19 and TRBJ1-5, is DGGITQSPKYLFRKEGQNVTLSCEQNLNHDAMYWYRQDPGQGLRLIYYSQIVNDFQKGDIAEGYSVSREKKESFPLTVTSAQKNPTAFYLCASKGDRSSNQPQHFGDGTRLSIL.

The gene calls are TRBV7-8 and TRBJ1-5; 8 nucleotides align to TRBD1. The CDR3 extends over 16 amino acids. Germline values: CDR1 SGHVS, CDR2 FQNEAQ. V shed 3 bases and J 6 bases; nucleotides not matched to a gene: 10. CDR3 amino acids: CASSFDGQGRGQPQHF. CDR3 sequence (DNA): TGTGCCAGCAGCTTTGACGGACAGGGTCGAGGTCAGCCCCAGCATTTT.

This chain joins TRBV4-3 and TRBJ2-2, with 7 bases that match TRBD1. The CDR3 extends over 17 amino acids. V shed 0 bases, J shed 0 bases, and the junction held 4 bases outside the gene matches. Germline CDR1 reads LGHNA; CDR2 reads YSLEER. CDR3 residues: CASSQDHRGANTGELFF. Here the CDR3 DNA reads TGCGCCAGCAGCCAAGATCACAGGGGAGCGAACACCGGGGAGCTGTTTTTT.

This clone was found once. The genes are TRBV30 and TRBJ2-7; a weak D match, TRBD1 (6 bases). With 3 bases removed from V and 0 bases from J, the gap between germline ends came to 9 bases. The CDR3 contains 13 residues. CDR1 is GTSNPN and CDR2 is SVGIG in the germline V gene (reference sequence). Here the CDR3 reads CAWRRQDSYEQYF. CDR3 nucleotide sequence: TGTGCCTGGAGACGACAGGACTCCTACGAGCAGTACTTC.

V and J are TRBV5-4 and TRBJ2-1; 8 positions match TRBD2. The CDR3 runs 19 residues. Germline values: CDR1 SGHNT, CDR2 YYREEE (reference sequence). V lost 4 bases and J lost 7; bases outside the gene matches: 22. The CDR3 spells CASSPLTTRGTSIRNEQFF. In DNA, the CDR3 is TGTGCCAGCAGCCCCCTTACGACGAGGGGGACTAGTATCAGGAATGAGCAGTTCTTC.

The chain links TRBV9 to TRBJ2-1; the D gene could be TRBD1 or TRBD2 (6 bases each). The CDR3 is 15 amino acids. Trimming took off 0 bases at V and 2 bases at J, with 9 bases between the two ends. Germline lookup yields CDR1 SGDLS and CDR2 YYNGEE. CDR3 region: CASSVARGPYNEQFF. DNA for the CDR3: TGTGCCAGCAGCGTAGCCCGGGGGCCCTACAATGAGCAGTTCTTC.

This sequence joins TRBV30 and TRBJ1-5; D uncertain. The CDR3 has 15 residues. The V gene's germline CDR1 is GTSNPN and CDR2 SVGIG (reference sequence). Trimming removed 2 bases at V and 1 base at J, with 12 bases between. As DNA, the CDR3 is TGTGCCTGGAGTCCCTCCCCTGGGAGCAATCAGCCCCAGCATTTT. This codes for CAWSPSPGSNQPQHF.

The chain uses TRBV5-1 and TRBJ2-2; no clear D gene. Germline V gene sequence: CDR1 SGHRS, CDR2 YFSETQ. The ends were cut back, 0 bases at V and 6 bases at J, with 12 bases in the middle. The CDR3 covers 15 residues. This CDR3 is CASSLASGPSGELFF. CDR3 nucleotides: TGCGCCAGCAGCTTGGCCTCCGGACCCTCCGGGGAGCTGTTTTTT.

The rearrangement links TRBV11-3 to TRBJ1-2; D remains unclear. The CDR3 covers 15 residues. Trimming removed 6 bases at V and 1 base at J, with 15 bases between. The V gene's germline CDR1 is SGHNT and CDR2 YENEEA. CDR3 in DNA: TGTGCCAGCAGGAAAACCGGGCCCTTTAACTATGGCTACACCTTC. Amino acids: CASRKTGPFNYGYTF. The entire variable domain, with the rest obtained from reference TRBV11-3 and TRBJ1-2, is as follows: EAGVVQSPRYKIIEKKQPVAFWCNPISGHNTLYWYLQNLGQGPELLIRYENEEAVDDSQLPKDRFSAERLKGVDSTLKIQPAELGDSAVYLCASRKTGPFNYGYTFGSGTRLTVV.

The chain uses TRBV7-9 and TRBJ1-2; no clear D. CDR1 is SEHNR, CDR2 FQNEAQ, per germline (reference sequence). The CDR3 contains 13 residues. Trimming pared 2 bases from V and 1 base from J, leaving 5 bases between. This CDR3 is CASSLRDNYGYTF. In DNA form, the CDR3 reads TGTGCCAGCAGCTTACGAGATAACTATGGCTACACCTTC.

This clone was recorded a few times. The CDR3 coding sequence is TGCGCCAGCAGCAGTAGGTTAGTGAACACTGAAGCTTTCTTT. This encodes CASSSRLVNTEAFF. The rearrangement links TRBV5-1 to TRBJ1-1; no reliable D call. The CDR3 contains 14 residues. Germline V gene lookup returns CDR1 SGHRS and CDR2 YFSETQ. V dropped 4 bases and J dropped 0 bases, with 10 bases sitting between them. The full variable domain, rest sourced from reference TRBV5-1 and TRBJ1-1, is KAGVTQTPRYLIKTRGQQVTLSCSPISGHRSVSWYQQTPGQGLQFLFEYFSETQRNKGNFPGRFSGRQFSNSRSEMNVSTLELGDSALYLCASSSRLVNTEAFFGQGTRLTVV.

The CDR3 is CASSPAGGSTDTQYF. In nucleotides, the CDR3 is TGTGCCAGTAGTCCAGCGGGGGGGAGCACAGATACGCAGTATTTT. The gene calls are TRBV19 and TRBJ2-3, with 10 bases identical to TRBD2. The CDR3 contains 15 residues. J lost 0 bases, V lost 5 bases, and 2 bases had no gene match. Germline V CDR1 and CDR2: LNHDA, SQIVND (reference sequence).

The V call is TRBV30, the J call TRBJ2-7; TRBD1 agrees at 7 bases. Trimming cost V 2 bases and J 4 bases; bases outside gene matches: 11. Germline V lookup: CDR1 GTSNPN, CDR2 SVGIG (reference sequence). The CDR3 sequence is 15 residues long. The CDR3 protein is CAWSSIQGPRYEQYF. DNA of the CDR3: TGTGCCTGGAGTTCCATACAGGGGCCGCGTTACGAGCAGTACTTC.

This clone was detected only a few times. The rearrangement links TRBV2 to TRBJ1-1, with TRBD1 as a possible D gene (5 bases). The CDR3 covers 14 residues. Germline CDR1 and CDR2: SNHLY and FYNNEI. Trimming cost V 7 bases and J 5 bases, with 17 bases left between them. This CDR3 reads CASIEEEGRTEAFF. The CDR3 bases are TGTGCCAGCATCGAGGAAGAGGGGCGAACTGAAGCTTTCTTT.

The chain links TRBV27 to TRBJ1-1; maybe TRBD1 (6 bases). CDR1 MNHEY and CDR2 SMNVEV come from the germline V gene (reference sequence). This CDR3 region has 14 residues. Deletions cut 6 bases from V and 1 base from J, with 12 bases between. The CDR3 loop is CASSNRDKNTEAFF. In DNA, the CDR3 is TGTGCCAGCAGCAACCGGGACAAGAACACTGAAGCTTTCTTT.

CDR3 DNA: TGTGCCAGCAGCTTATCGGCACAGGGGTTGGGTGGCTACACCTTC. This gives the protein CASSLSAQGLGGYTF. This chain joins TRBV7-9 and TRBJ1-2; 7 bases align to TRBD1. The germline gives CDR1 SEHNR, CDR2 FQNEAQ (reference sequence). The CDR3 contains 15 residues. The trim removed 2 bases at V and 7 bases at J, leaving 10 bases unmatched.

This clone was counted a few times. The chain has TRBV6-1 and TRBJ1-1, with D perhaps TRBD1 (6 bases). With 7 bases removed from V and 11 bases from J, the gap between germline ends came to 23 bases. Germline CDR1 is MNHNS and CDR2 is SASEGT. This CDR3 contains 14 residues. CDR3 sequence reads: CASTLDPGAPNAFF. Here the CDR3 DNA reads TGTGCCAGCACACTAGACCCGGGGGCGCCCAATGCTTTCTTT.